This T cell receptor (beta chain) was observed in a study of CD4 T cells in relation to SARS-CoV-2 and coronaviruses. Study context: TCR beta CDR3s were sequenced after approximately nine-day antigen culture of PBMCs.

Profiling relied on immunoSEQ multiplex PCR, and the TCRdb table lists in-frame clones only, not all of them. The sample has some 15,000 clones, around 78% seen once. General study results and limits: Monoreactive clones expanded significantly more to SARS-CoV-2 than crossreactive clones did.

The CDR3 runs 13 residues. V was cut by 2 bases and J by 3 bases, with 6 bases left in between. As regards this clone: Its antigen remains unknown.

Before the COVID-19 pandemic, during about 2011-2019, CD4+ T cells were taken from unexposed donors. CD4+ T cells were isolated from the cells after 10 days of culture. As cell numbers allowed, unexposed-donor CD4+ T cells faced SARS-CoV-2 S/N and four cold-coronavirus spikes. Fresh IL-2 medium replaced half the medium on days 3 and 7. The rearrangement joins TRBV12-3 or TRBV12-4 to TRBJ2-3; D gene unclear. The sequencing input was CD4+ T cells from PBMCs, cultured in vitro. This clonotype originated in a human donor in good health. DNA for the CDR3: TGTGCCAGCAGTTTAAGGGTTACAGATACGCAGTATTTT. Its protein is CASSLRVTDTQYF.